Following are 18 T cell receptor beta chains from one sample sequenced in a study of blood T cell repertoires in COVID-19 (dated by TCRdb to the early 2020s). Library preparation used the immunoSEQ multiplex PCR assay. The immuneACCESS repertoire file appears here via TCRdb, limited to in-frame rearrangements. These files lack a portion of the clones; in checked studies, under half of the deficit traces to unresolved V genes, and the cause of the others is not known. In this sample the table shows approximately 300,000 clones, about 89% of which occur a single time. Of the sample, over 2% is held by the ten largest clones. The specimen was PBMCs or T cells enriched from blood (not recorded which). These TCRs come from a young woman who had recovered from COVID-19.

The genes are TRBV6-6 and TRBJ2-1; perhaps TRBD2 as D (5 bases). V lost 8 bases and J lost 0, with 14 bases in between. Germline CDR1 is MNHNY and CDR2 is SVGAGI (reference sequence). The CDR3 has 15 residues. CDR3 nucleotide sequence: TGTGCCAGCTTCTCGGGATCGAGCTCCTACAATGAGCAGTTCTTC. This gives the protein CASFSGSSSYNEQFF.

The chain recombines TRBV29-1 with TRBJ1-1; 7 nucleotides align to TRBD1. CDR1 SQVTM and CDR2 ANQGSEA come from the germline V gene. V lost 5 bases and J lost 5; bases outside the gene matches: 11. CDR3 size: 14 residues. In DNA, the CDR3 is TGCAGCGTTCGTGGACAGGCTCCGGAAACTGAAGCTTTCTTT. Translation gives CSVRGQAPETEAFF. Drawing the rest from reference TRBV29-1 and TRBJ1-1, the complete variable domain is SAVISQKPSRDICQRGTSLTIQCQVDSQVTMMFWYRQQPGQSLTLIATANQGSEATYESGFVIDKFPISRPNLTFSTLTVSNMSPEDSSIYLCSVRGQAPETEAFFGQGTRLTVV.

The chain links TRBV7-2 to TRBJ1-4; D ambiguous. In germline, CDR1 is SGHTA, CDR2 FQGNSA. The CDR3 spans 16 residues. V lost 1 base, J lost 5 bases, and 14 bases lay in between. CDR3 in amino acids: CASSLVLSGGNEKLFF. CDR3 in DNA: TGTGCCAGCAGCTTAGTTTTGTCGGGAGGGAATGAAAAACTGTTTTTT.

The chain joins TRBV9 to TRBJ2-1, with D maybe TRBD2 (5 bases). Per germline, CDR1 SGDLS and CDR2 YYNGEE. CDR3 size: 14 residues. Trimming removed 3 bases from V and 8 bases from J, with 15 bases in between. The DNA of the CDR3 is TGTGCCAGCAGCGGTGAGGAGGTGGTGGATGAGCAGTTCTTC. Translating it yields CASSGEEVVDEQFF.

The chain links TRBV5-1 to TRBJ1-1, with 7 positions matching TRBD1. Looked up from germline, CDR1 is SGHRS and CDR2 is YFSETQ. J was trimmed by 1 base and V by 0 bases; bases with no gene match: 6. This CDR3 region has 16 residues. CDR3 sequence (DNA): TGCGCCAGCAGCTTGGGGGGACAGCGTCCGAACACTGAAGCTTTCTTT. This encodes CASSLGGQRPNTEAFF.

This clone came up once. J is TRBJ2-7 and V is TRBV5-5; the match to TRBD1 covers 10 bases. J was trimmed by 6 bases and V by 3 bases; bases with no gene match: 6. The CDR3 covers 14 residues. Germline V gene data show CDR1 as SGHKS and CDR2 as YYEKEE (reference sequence). This chain's CDR3 is CASSSRQGASEQYF. The CDR3 coding sequence is TGTGCCAGCAGCTCCCGACAGGGGGCCTCCGAGCAGTACTTC.

This clone was seen a single time. This chain links TRBV7-9 with TRBJ1-2, with 7 bases lining up with TRBD1. CDR3 size: 15 residues. Trimming removed 5 bases from V and 1 base from J; junction bases left unmatched: 7. Germline V gene data show CDR1 as SEHNR and CDR2 as FQNEAQ (reference sequence). CDR3 in amino acids: CASSLTGESNYGYTF. CDR3 nucleotides: TGTGCCAGCAGCCTAACAGGGGAGAGTAACTATGGCTACACCTTC. The variable domain in full, with the rest retrieved from reference TRBV7-9 and TRBJ1-2, is DTGVSQNPRHKITKRGQNVTFRCDPISEHNRLYWYRQTLGQGPEFLTYFQNEAQLEKSRLLSDRFSAERPKGSFSTLEIQRTEQGDSAMYLCASSLTGESNYGYTFGSGTRLTVV.

The gene calls are TRBV18 and TRBJ2-2; D perhaps matches TRBD2 (6 bases). V lost 8 bases, J lost 5 bases, and 18 bases lay in between. Germline V gives CDR1 KGHSH, CDR2 LQKENI. The length of the CDR3 is 15 residues. The DNA for the CDR3 is TGTGCCAGCGCCCTCGGGGCGGGATGGACCGGGGAGCTGTTTTTT. Translation gives CASALGAGWTGELFF. The variable domain in full, with the rest retrieved from reference TRBV18 and TRBJ2-2, is NAGVMQNPRHLVRRRGQEARLRCSPMKGHSHVYWYRQLPEEGLKFMVYLQKENIIDESGMPKERFSAEFPKEGPSILRIQQVVRGDSAAYFCASALGAGWTGELFFGEGSRLTVL.

Concerning this clone: Other DNA sequences in the sample encode the same CDR3. V is TRBV27 and J is TRBJ2-7; D perhaps matches TRBD1 (5 bases). The CDR3 length is 13 residues. Germline CDR1 reads MNHEY; CDR2 reads SMNVEV (reference sequence). Trimming shortened V by 2 bases and J by 4 bases, and 9 bases separated the two germline ends. CDR3 sequence reads: CASSLQGPYEQYF. CDR3 DNA: TGTGCCAGCAGTTTACAGGGTCCTTACGAGCAGTACTTC.

The chain is built from TRBV3-1 (or the pseudogene TRBV3-2) and TRBJ1-2, with D perhaps matching TRBD1 (5 bases). V was cut by 0 bases and J by 6 bases, with 20 bases left in between. There are 17 residues in the CDR3. Germline-derived CDR1 and CDR2 are LGHDT and YNNKEL (reference sequence). The CDR3 DNA reads TGTGCCAGCAGCCAAGATGTGGGGGTCCCCGGGAGAGATGGCTACACCTTC. Its protein product is CASSQDVGVPGRDGYTF.

This chain joins TRBV6-5 and TRBJ1-2; 7 bases align to TRBD1. Trimming took 6 bases from V and 7 from J; bases not matched to a gene: 8. Per the germline V gene, CDR1 is MNHEY and CDR2 is SVGAGI. This CDR3 has 13 residues. The DNA of the CDR3 is TGTGCCAGCAGCACGACAGGGATAGGTGGCTACACCTTC. Amino acid sequence: CASSTTGIGGYTF.

The chain recombines TRBV5-4 with TRBJ2-3; 12 nucleotides agree with TRBD2. The CDR3 is 14 amino acids. Trimming at V came to 3 bases and at J to 8 bases, leaving 4 bases not matched to a gene. Germline assignment: CDR1 SGHNT and CDR2 YYREEE (reference sequence). Here the CDR3 reads CASSWTSGVTTQYF. The CDR3 nucleotides are TGTGCCAGCAGCTGGACTAGCGGGGTGACTACGCAGTATTTT.

The rearrangement links TRBV15 to TRBJ1-6; no reliable D call. The length of the CDR3 is 14 residues. The germline V gene has CDR1 LNHNV and CDR2 YYDKDF (reference sequence). Trimming removed 1 base at V and 6 bases at J, with 7 bases between. The CDR3 spells CATSRAGFNSPLHF. CDR3 coding DNA: TGTGCCACCAGCAGAGCGGGGTTTAATTCACCCCTCCACTTT.

The genes are TRBV4-1 and TRBJ2-1; tentative D call: TRBD1 (5 bases). The CDR3 runs 18 residues. Trimming cost V 0 bases and J 2 bases, with 17 bases left between them. Germline V gene lookup returns CDR1 MGHRA and CDR2 YSYEKL. CDR3 nucleotide sequence: TGCGCCAGCAGCCAAGATTTGGTACGGCGACAGCCCTACAATGAGCAGTTCTTC. Translated, it gives CASSQDLVRRQPYNEQFF.

The gene calls are TRBV6-4 and TRBJ2-1; D is unresolved. CDR1 and CDR2 from the germline V gene are MRHNA and SNTAGT. Trimming shortened V by 0 bases and J by 2 bases, and 11 bases separated the two germline ends. The CDR3 length is 16 residues. The CDR3 DNA is TGTGCCAGCAGTGACTCGGCTACTATGACCTACAATGAGCAGTTCTTC. Translated, it gives CASSDSATMTYNEQFF.

This chain connects TRBV10-3 to TRBJ2-1; 13 nucleotides agree with TRBD2. The ends lost 11 bases at V and 4 bases at J; junction bases unmatched: 17. The CDR3 covers 18 residues. CDR1 is ENHRY, CDR2 SYGVKD, per germline. CDR3 residues: CASSGTSGIESNYNEQFF. Here the CDR3 DNA reads TGTGCCTCTTCCGGGACTAGCGGGATCGAAAGTAATTACAATGAGCAGTTCTTC.

The chain uses TRBV11-2 and TRBJ2-1; TRBD1 is a possible D gene (6 bases). CDR3 size: 12 residues. The V end was cut by 0 bases, the J end by 10 bases, with 7 bases between. Germline V gene sequence: CDR1 SGHAT, CDR2 FQNNGV. CDR3 sequence reads: CASSLEGTEQFF. DNA of the CDR3: TGTGCCAGCAGCTTAGAAGGGACAGAGCAGTTCTTC.

With respect to this clone: The same CDR3 is also encoded by other DNA sequences in this sample. V and J are TRBV9 and TRBJ1-6; the D gene is possibly TRBD1 (6 bases). The CDR3 has 16 residues. Germline lookup yields CDR1 SGDLS and CDR2 YYNGEE. Deletions cut 2 bases from V and 0 bases from J, with 9 bases between. The CDR3 DNA is TGTGCCAGCAGCGTCACAGGGAGCTCCTATAATTCACCCCTCCACTTT. Its protein product is CASSVTGSSYNSPLHF.